The rows below give T cell receptor beta chains drawn from one sample of a study of blood T cell repertoires in COVID-19. Sequenced by immunoSEQ multiplex PCR; TCRdb stores in-frame clones only, minus some. The table includes 120,000 or so clones, about 70% detected once. Sequences were obtained from peripheral blood. All receptors derive from a woman in her 70s with acute or convalescent COVID-19. Each CDR3 is given without its conserved first and last residue. Each record gives: V gene, J gene, CDR3 length, clone size, CDR3 protein. Some rows have no size entry. The others give once, few or many, or a class for an expanded clone.

v_call: TRBV27; j_call: TRBJ2-7; cdr3_length: 11; clone_size: .; cdr3_aa: ASSLNRVYEQY
v_call: TRBV4-2; j_call: TRBJ2-7; cdr3_length: 14; clone_size: .; cdr3_aa: ASSQDPSGTFYEQY
v_call: TRBV7-2; j_call: TRBJ2-2; cdr3_length: 12; clone_size: .; cdr3_aa: ASSAAGGAGELF
v_call: TRBV18; j_call: TRBJ2-5; cdr3_length: 13; clone_size: .; cdr3_aa: ASSPPEGGQETQY
v_call: TRBV3-1/TRBV3-2; j_call: TRBJ1-1; cdr3_length: 14; clone_size: .; cdr3_aa: ASSQSRGGRNTEAF
v_call: TRBV6-1; j_call: TRBJ1-2; cdr3_length: 13; clone_size: .; cdr3_aa: ASSERGQGNYGYT
v_call: TRBV7-2; j_call: TRBJ1-2; cdr3_length: 16; clone_size: medium-sized; cdr3_aa: ASSLALRGRPPRDGYT
v_call: TRBV30; j_call: TRBJ2-1; cdr3_length: 10; clone_size: .; cdr3_aa: AWRGVGNEQF
v_call: TRBV19; j_call: TRBJ1-2; cdr3_length: 12; clone_size: .; cdr3_aa: ASSSDGVNYGYT
v_call: TRBV2; j_call: TRBJ2-1; cdr3_length: 12; clone_size: many; cdr3_aa: ASSGPGLAHEQF
v_call: TRBV6-5; j_call: TRBJ1-2; cdr3_length: 14; clone_size: .; cdr3_aa: ASSYARTGKFYGYT
v_call: TRBV2; j_call: TRBJ2-2; cdr3_length: 16; clone_size: .; cdr3_aa: ASSPGLAGDANTGELF
v_call: TRBV4-3; j_call: TRBJ1-5; cdr3_length: 12; clone_size: .; cdr3_aa: ASSQGPTGQPQH
v_call: TRBV4-1; j_call: TRBJ2-5; cdr3_length: 15; clone_size: .; cdr3_aa: ASSQERLAGGGETQY
v_call: TRBV25-1; j_call: TRBJ2-5; cdr3_length: 14; clone_size: few; cdr3_aa: ASSESVPARQETQY
v_call: TRBV19; j_call: TRBJ1-6; cdr3_length: 15; clone_size: .; cdr3_aa: ASSPTTGSSYNSPLH
v_call: TRBV3-1/TRBV3-2; j_call: TRBJ1-1; cdr3_length: 11; clone_size: .; cdr3_aa: ASRPTGVGEAF
v_call: TRBV27; j_call: TRBJ1-5; cdr3_length: 14; clone_size: few; cdr3_aa: ASSKQGGGSNQPQH
v_call: TRBV5-1; j_call: TRBJ2-2; cdr3_length: 13; clone_size: .; cdr3_aa: ASSRGTANTGELF
v_call: TRBV6-5; j_call: TRBJ2-1; cdr3_length: 12; clone_size: .; cdr3_aa: ASSYGGAYNEQF
v_call: TRBV30; j_call: TRBJ2-2; cdr3_length: 10; clone_size: .; cdr3_aa: AWDRWTGELF
v_call: TRBV5-1; j_call: TRBJ2-1; cdr3_length: 18; clone_size: .; cdr3_aa: ASSLDSLAGGPPSYNEQF
v_call: TRBV10-3; j_call: TRBJ2-7; cdr3_length: 14; clone_size: .; cdr3_aa: AISPGQGARTYEQY
v_call: TRBV7-6; j_call: TRBJ2-3; cdr3_length: 15; clone_size: .; cdr3_aa: ASSLGSAGGMTDTQY
v_call: TRBV28; j_call: TRBJ2-6; cdr3_length: 17; clone_size: .; cdr3_aa: ASGIPAGQDSSGANVLT
v_call: TRBV9; j_call: TRBJ2-7; cdr3_length: 13; clone_size: .; cdr3_aa: ASSGRTGSGYEQY
v_call: TRBV14; j_call: TRBJ2-5; cdr3_length: 13; clone_size: .; cdr3_aa: ASSQLDGGGETQY
v_call: TRBV2; j_call: TRBJ2-1; cdr3_length: 13; clone_size: .; cdr3_aa: ASTLAGGPLNEQF
v_call: TRBV5-1; j_call: TRBJ2-5; cdr3_length: 10; clone_size: .; cdr3_aa: ASSSYQETQY
v_call: TRBV29-1; j_call: TRBJ2-5; cdr3_length: 11; clone_size: .; cdr3_aa: SVETTLQETQY
v_call: TRBV6-5; j_call: TRBJ1-3; cdr3_length: 14; clone_size: once; cdr3_aa: ASSSGWTGGRNTIY
v_call: TRBV20-1; j_call: TRBJ2-1; cdr3_length: 13; clone_size: .; cdr3_aa: SASMGGGNYNEQF
v_call: TRBV4-1; j_call: TRBJ2-5; cdr3_length: 11; clone_size: .; cdr3_aa: ASSRQAQETQY
v_call: TRBV29-1; j_call: TRBJ1-3; cdr3_length: 11; clone_size: once; cdr3_aa: SVESGGANTIY
v_call: TRBV4-1; j_call: TRBJ2-5; cdr3_length: 14; clone_size: .; cdr3_aa: ASSHEGLAGLETQY
v_call: TRBV25-1; j_call: TRBJ1-1; cdr3_length: 10; clone_size: .; cdr3_aa: ASSVTGLVAF
v_call: TRBV6-5; j_call: TRBJ2-5; cdr3_length: 12; clone_size: many; cdr3_aa: ASRPGQGRETQY
v_call: TRBV13; j_call: TRBJ1-3; cdr3_length: 14; clone_size: .; cdr3_aa: ASTELGQGAGNTIY
v_call: TRBV6-5; j_call: TRBJ1-6; cdr3_length: 11; clone_size: .; cdr3_aa: ASMHRGSSPLH